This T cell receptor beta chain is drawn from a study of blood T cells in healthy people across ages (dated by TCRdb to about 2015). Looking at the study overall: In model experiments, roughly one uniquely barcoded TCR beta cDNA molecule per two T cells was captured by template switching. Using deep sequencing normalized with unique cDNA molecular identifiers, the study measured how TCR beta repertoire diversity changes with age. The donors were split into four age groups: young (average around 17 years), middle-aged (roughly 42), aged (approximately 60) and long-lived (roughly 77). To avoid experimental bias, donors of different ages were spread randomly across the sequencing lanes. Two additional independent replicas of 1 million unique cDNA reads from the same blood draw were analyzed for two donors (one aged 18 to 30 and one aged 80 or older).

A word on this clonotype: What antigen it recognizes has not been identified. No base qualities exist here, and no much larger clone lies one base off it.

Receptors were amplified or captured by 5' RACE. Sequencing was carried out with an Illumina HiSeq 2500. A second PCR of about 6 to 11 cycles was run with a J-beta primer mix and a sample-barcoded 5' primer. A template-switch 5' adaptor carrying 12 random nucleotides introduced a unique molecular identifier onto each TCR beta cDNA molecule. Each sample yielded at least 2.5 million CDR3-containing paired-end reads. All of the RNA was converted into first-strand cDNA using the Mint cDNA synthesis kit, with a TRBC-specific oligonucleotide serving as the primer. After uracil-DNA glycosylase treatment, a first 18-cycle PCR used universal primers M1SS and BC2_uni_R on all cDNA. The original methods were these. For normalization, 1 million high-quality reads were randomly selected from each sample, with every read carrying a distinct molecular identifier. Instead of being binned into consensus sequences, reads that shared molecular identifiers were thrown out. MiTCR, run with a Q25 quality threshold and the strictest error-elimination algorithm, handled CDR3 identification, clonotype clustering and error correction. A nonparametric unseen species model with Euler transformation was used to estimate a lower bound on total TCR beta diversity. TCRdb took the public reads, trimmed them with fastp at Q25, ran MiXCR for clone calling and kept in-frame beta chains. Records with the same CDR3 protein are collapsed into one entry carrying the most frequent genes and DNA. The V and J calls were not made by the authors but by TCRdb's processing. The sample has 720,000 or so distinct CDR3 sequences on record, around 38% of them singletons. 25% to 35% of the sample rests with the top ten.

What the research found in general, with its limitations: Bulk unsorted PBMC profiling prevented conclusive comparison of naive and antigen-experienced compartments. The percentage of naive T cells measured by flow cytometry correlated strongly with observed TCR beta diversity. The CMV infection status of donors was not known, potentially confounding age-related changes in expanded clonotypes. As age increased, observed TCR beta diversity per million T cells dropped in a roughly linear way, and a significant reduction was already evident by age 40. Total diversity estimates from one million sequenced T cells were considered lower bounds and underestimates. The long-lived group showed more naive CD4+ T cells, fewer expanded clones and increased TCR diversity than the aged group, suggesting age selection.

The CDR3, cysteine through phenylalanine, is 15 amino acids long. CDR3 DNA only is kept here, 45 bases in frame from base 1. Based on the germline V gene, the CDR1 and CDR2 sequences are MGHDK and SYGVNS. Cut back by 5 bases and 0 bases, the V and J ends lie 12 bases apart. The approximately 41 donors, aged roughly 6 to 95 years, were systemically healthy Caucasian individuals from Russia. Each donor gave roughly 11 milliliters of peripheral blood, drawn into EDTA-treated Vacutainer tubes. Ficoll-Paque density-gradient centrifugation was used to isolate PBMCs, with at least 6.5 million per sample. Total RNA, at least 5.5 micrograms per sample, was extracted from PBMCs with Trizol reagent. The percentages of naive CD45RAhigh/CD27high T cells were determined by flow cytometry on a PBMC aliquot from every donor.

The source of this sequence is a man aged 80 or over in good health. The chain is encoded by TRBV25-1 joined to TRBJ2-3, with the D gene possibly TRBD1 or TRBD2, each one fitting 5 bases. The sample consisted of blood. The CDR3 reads CASSPAGTSTDTQYF. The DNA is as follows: TGTGCCAGCAGTCCCGCCGGGACGAGCACAGATACGCAGTATTTT.